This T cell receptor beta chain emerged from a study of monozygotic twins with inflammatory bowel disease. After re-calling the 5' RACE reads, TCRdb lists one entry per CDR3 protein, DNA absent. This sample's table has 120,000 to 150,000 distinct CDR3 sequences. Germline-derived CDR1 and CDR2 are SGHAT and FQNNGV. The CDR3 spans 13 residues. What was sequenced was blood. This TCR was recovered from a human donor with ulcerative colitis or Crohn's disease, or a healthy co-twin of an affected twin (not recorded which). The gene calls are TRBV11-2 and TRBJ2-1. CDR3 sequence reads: CASSLEAAYEQFF.